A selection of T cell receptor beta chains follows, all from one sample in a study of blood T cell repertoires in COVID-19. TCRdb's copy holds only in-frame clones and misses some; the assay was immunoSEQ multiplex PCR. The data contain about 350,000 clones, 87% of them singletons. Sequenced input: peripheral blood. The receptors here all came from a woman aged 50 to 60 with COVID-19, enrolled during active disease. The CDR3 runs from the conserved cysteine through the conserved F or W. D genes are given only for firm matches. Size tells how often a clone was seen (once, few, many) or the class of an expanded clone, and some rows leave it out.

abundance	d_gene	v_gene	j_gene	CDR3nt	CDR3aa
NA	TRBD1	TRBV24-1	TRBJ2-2	TGTGCCACCAGTGACCAACCTAGGACAGGGTCCTCGAGCACCGGGGAGCTGTTTTTT	CATSDQPRTGSSSTGELFF
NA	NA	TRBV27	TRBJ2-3	TGTGCCAGCAGTTCAGGAGATACGCAGTATTTT	CASSSGDTQYF
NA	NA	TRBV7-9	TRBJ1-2	TGTGCCAGCAGCTTAGATTGGCAGGCTGAGGGCTACACCTTC	CASSLDWQAEGYTF
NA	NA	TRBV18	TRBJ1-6	TGTGCCAGCTCACCCCTCGGGGAAGTAGGTTCACCCCTCCACTTT	CASSPLGEVGSPLHF
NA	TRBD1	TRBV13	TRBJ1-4	TGTGCCAGCAGCTTTAGTGGGACAGCAACTAATGAAAAACTGTTTTTT	CASSFSGTATNEKLFF
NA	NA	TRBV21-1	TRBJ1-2	TGTGCCAGCAGCGCCCGGACAGGGGCCCCCTATGGCTACACCTTC	CASSARTGAPYGYTF
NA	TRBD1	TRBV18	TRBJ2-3	TGTGCCAGCTCACCACCGACAGGGCTCTCCGTTAGCACAGATACGCAGTATTTT	CASSPPTGLSVSTDTQYF
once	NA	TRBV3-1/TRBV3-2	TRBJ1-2	TGTGCCAGCTCCTTCGAAAGGAGGGTGGGCTACACCTTC	CASSFERRVGYTF
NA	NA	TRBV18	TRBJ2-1	TGTGCCAGCTCACAACGAGACAATGAGCAGTTCTTC	CASSQRDNEQFF
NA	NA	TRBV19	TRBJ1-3	TGTGCCAGTAGTTTACAGGGAACTGGAAACACCATATATTTT	CASSLQGTGNTIYF
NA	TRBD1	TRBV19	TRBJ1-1	TGTGCCAGTAGTATAGCAGTAGCAGGACAGGGGCTTCTCGAAGCTTTCTTT	CASSIAVAGQGLLEAFF
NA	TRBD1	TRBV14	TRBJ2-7	TGTGCCAGCAGCCGGACGGGACAGCCCTACGAGCAGTACTTC	CASSRTGQPYEQYF
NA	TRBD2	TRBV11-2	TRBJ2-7	TGTGCCAGCAGCTCGTCGGGACTACACTACGAGCAGTACTTC	CASSSSGLHYEQYF
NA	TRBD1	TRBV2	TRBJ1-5	TGTGCCAGCAGTGAACTCCGACAGGGGCATCAGCCCCAGCATTTT	CASSELRQGHQPQHF
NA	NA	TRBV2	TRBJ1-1	TGTGCCAGCAGCACAACAGTGAACACTGAAGCTTTCTTT	CASSTTVNTEAFF
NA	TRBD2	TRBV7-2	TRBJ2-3	TGTGCCAGCAGTGAACTAGCGGGAACCACAGATACGCAGTATTTT	CASSELAGTTDTQYF
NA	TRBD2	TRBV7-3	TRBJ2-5	TGTGCCAGCAGCCCCGGGACTAGCGGGACGGAGACCCAGTACTTC	CASSPGTSGTETQYF
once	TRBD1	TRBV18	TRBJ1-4	TGTGCCAGCTCACAGGGACAGGGAACTAATGAAAAACTGTTTTTT	CASSQGQGTNEKLFF
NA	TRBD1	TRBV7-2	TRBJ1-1	TGTGCCAGCAGCCAACTATGGACAGGGAACACTGAAGCTTTCTTT	CASSQLWTGNTEAFF
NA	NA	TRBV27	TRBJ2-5	TGTGCCAGCAGTTTACAATGGCAGGCTCAAGAGACCCAGTACTTC	CASSLQWQAQETQYF
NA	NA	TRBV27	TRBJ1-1	TGTGCCAGCAGTTTTGGCGGGAACACTGAAGCTTTCTTT	CASSFGGNTEAFF
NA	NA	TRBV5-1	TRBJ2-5	TGCGCCAGCAGCTTGGCGGGTAGTACTCGATCGGGAGAGACCCAGTACTTC	CASSLAGSTRSGETQYF
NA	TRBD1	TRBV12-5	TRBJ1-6	TGTGCTAGTGGTTTGCCCATAGGACAGGGACCCTATAATTCACCCCTCCACTTT	CASGLPIGQGPYNSPLHF
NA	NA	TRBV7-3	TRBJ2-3	TGTGCCAGCAGCTTAATGGGAGTAGGTACAGATACGCAGTATTTT	CASSLMGVGTDTQYF
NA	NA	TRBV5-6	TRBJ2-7	TGTGCCAGCAGCTTGGGGAGGCTTGACTACGAGCAGTACTTC	CASSLGRLDYEQYF
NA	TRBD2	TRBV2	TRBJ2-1	TGTGCCAGCATGGGGCTCCGAGCGGGAGTATACAATGAGCAGTTCTTC	CASMGLRAGVYNEQFF
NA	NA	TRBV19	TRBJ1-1	TGTGCCAGTAGTATCAGTCCCACACAGATGAACACTGAAGCTTTCTTT	CASSISPTQMNTEAFF
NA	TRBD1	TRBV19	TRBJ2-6	TGTGCCAGTAGAGGGACAGGGAACTCTGGGGCCAACGTCCTGACTTTC	CASRGTGNSGANVLTF
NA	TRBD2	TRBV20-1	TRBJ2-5	TGCAGTGCTAGTCTTAGCGGGAGGGACTCACGTGAGACCCAGTACTTC	CSASLSGRDSRETQYF